One sample yielded the 28 T cell receptor beta chains listed below, sequenced in a study of vaccination and CD4 T cells after COVID-19. These receptors' targets are unknown. The Oncomine TCR Beta short-read assay generated sequence data from the DNA of cultured CD4+ T cells. TCRdb used MiXCR to reprocess the PCR reads, holding one entry per CDR3 protein. This table has around 20,000 distinct CDR3 sequences, more than 50% appearing once. The treatment here: roughly ten-day PBMC culture with coronavirus spike peptide pools or control peptides (ViraFEST assay). Sequencing was performed on CD4+ T cells from blood, cultured in vitro, taken before SARS-CoV-2 vaccination. These receptors all stem from a human donor who had recovered from COVID-19.

The V and J genes are TRBV6-2 or TRBV6-3 and TRBJ2-5; D perhaps matches TRBD2 (5 bases). Trimming took 0 bases from V and 7 from J, leaving 12 bases between them. Germline loops: CDR1 MNHEY, CDR2 SVGEGT. The CDR3 has 14 amino acids. The CDR3 protein is CASSYSVAGGTQYF. CDR3 sequence (DNA): TGTGCCAGCAGTTACTCGGTAGCAGGAGGGACCCAGTACTTC.

This chain connects TRBV14 to TRBJ2-3, with TRBD2 as a possible D gene (5 bases). V lost 3 bases to trimming and J lost 2 bases, with 12 bases between them. This CDR3 has 15 residues. CDR1 is SGHDN, CDR2 FVKESK, per germline. The CDR3 is CASSQGSGYTDTQYF. The CDR3 coding sequence is TGTGCCAGCAGCCAGGGCAGCGGTTACACAGATACGCAGTATTTT.

This clonotype was counted only a few times. The rearrangement joins TRBV7-9 to TRBJ1-2, with D tentatively TRBD1 (6 bases). CDR3 size: 18 residues. Germline CDR1 and CDR2: SEHNR and FQNEAQ (reference sequence). Trimming cost V 1 base and J 3 bases, with 21 bases left between them. This CDR3 reads CASSLEQAGEWRDYGYTF. The CDR3 DNA reads TGTGCCAGCAGCTTAGAACAGGCAGGGGAGTGGAGAGACTATGGCTACACCTTC.

This chain connects TRBV6-1 to TRBJ2-5, with 7 bases lining up with TRBD2. CDR3 size: 16 residues. Trimming cost V 4 bases and J 1 base; bases outside gene matches: 9. Germline V gene lookup returns CDR1 MNHNS and CDR2 SASEGT. CDR3 nucleotides: TGTGCCAGCAGTGTGGTCCCCGGGGAGGGCCAAGAGACCCAGTACTTC. Translation: CASSVVPGEGQETQYF.

This clonotype was seen a handful of times. The rearrangement uses TRBV24-1 and TRBJ2-1; 12 nucleotides agree with TRBD2. J lost 3 bases, V lost 6 bases, and 5 bases had no gene match. From germline, CDR1 is KGHDR and CDR2 SFDVKD. CDR3 length: 16 residues. This CDR3 is CATSLAGGGNYNEQFF. The CDR3 DNA sequence: TGTGCCACCAGTCTAGCGGGAGGGGGAAACTACAATGAGCAGTTCTTC.

The rearrangement links TRBV7-2 to TRBJ2-2; D might be TRBD1 or TRBD2, each matching 5 bases. The CDR3 runs 15 residues. The germline CDR1 and CDR2 sequences are SGHTA and FQGNSA. V was trimmed by 6 bases and J by 2 bases, leaving 13 bases between them. CDR3 sequence (DNA): TGTGCCAGCAGTTCACGCCGGGACAACACCGGGGAGCTGTTTTTT. Translated: CASSSRRDNTGELFF.

The chain recombines TRBV30 with TRBJ2-7; possibly TRBD2 for D (5 bases). V was clipped by 1 base and J by 4 bases, with 14 bases between them. From germline, CDR1 is GTSNPN and CDR2 SVGIG (reference sequence). The CDR3 spans 14 residues. This CDR3 reads CAWSEGLAPYEQYF. The CDR3 coding sequence is TGTGCCTGGAGTGAGGGCCTAGCTCCATACGAGCAGTACTTC.

CDR3 sequence: CASSLQGRTLYEQYF. The CDR3 nucleotides read TGTGCCAGCAGCTTACAGGGCAGGACTCTCTACGAGCAGTACTTC. The chain has TRBV7-2 and TRBJ2-7, with D possibly called TRBD1 or TRBD2 (5 bases each). Trimming cost V 2 bases and J 3 bases, with 14 bases left between them. This CDR3 is 15 amino acids long. Germline V CDR1 and CDR2: SGHTA, FQGNSA.

The J gene is TRBJ1-6, the V gene TRBV20-1, with D perhaps matching TRBD1 (5 bases). The CDR3 covers 16 residues. The ends were cut back, 1 base at V and 6 bases at J, with 16 bases in the middle. Looked up from germline, CDR1 is DFQATT and CDR2 is SNEGSKA (reference sequence). The CDR3 DNA follows: TGCAGTGCTAGAGTGCCGGGACGCCGGATTAATTCACCCCTCCACTTT. Translated: CSARVPGRRINSPLHF.

The sample holds a few counts of this clonotype. V gene TRBV20-1 combines with J gene TRBJ1-1, with TRBD1 matching 8 bases. The germline gives CDR1 DFQATT, CDR2 SNEGSKA (reference sequence). The junction had 7 bases not matched to a gene; V was cut back by 6 bases and J by 1 base. The CDR3 consists of 14 residues. The CDR3 sequence is CSASKTGANTEAFF. The CDR3 DNA is TGCAGTGCCAGTAAGACAGGGGCGAACACTGAAGCTTTCTTT.

The chain recombines TRBV4-2 with TRBJ2-7, with 12 bases identical to TRBD1. V shed 0 bases and J 5 bases; nucleotides not matched to a gene: 8. Looked up from germline, CDR1 is LGHNA and CDR2 is YNFKEQ. The CDR3 is 17 residues long. The CDR3 DNA sequence: TGTGCCAGCAGCCAAGATTTGGGACAGGGGGCTCCAGACGAGCAGTACTTC. Translating gives CASSQDLGQGAPDEQYF.

This clonotype was counted between two and nine times. V usage is TRBV6-1 and J usage is TRBJ2-1; 8 bases match TRBD2. The CDR3 runs 13 residues. With V trimmed by 7 bases and J by 5 bases, 4 bases remained unmatched. Germline V CDR1 and CDR2: MNHNS, SASEGT. CDR3 nucleotides: TGTGCCAGCACCCCCGGGGGGGACAATGAGCAGTTCTTC. As protein: CASTPGGDNEQFF.

The chain recombines TRBV20-1 with TRBJ2-2, with D perhaps being TRBD1 or TRBD2 (5 bases each). CDR1 and CDR2 from the germline V gene are DFQATT and SNEGSKA (reference sequence). Trimming left V 0 bases short and J 3 bases short, with 14 bases between. The CDR3 spans 16 residues. The chain's CDR3 is CSARDIGTEHTGELFF. The CDR3 DNA reads as TGCAGTGCTAGAGATATCGGGACCGAACACACCGGGGAGCTGTTTTTT.

This chain uses TRBV25-1 with TRBJ2-5; no clear D gene. The germline V gene encodes CDR1 MGHDK and CDR2 SYGVNS. The CDR3 consists of 14 residues. Between the trimmed V and J ends, which lost 3 bases and 5 bases, there was a span of 13 bases. CDR3 amino acids: CASSDPKGLETQYF. CDR3 nucleotides: TGTGCCAGCAGTGATCCCAAGGGTCTGGAGACCCAGTACTTC.

The J gene is TRBJ2-1, the V gene TRBV24-1, with D maybe TRBD2 (5 bases). This CDR3 region has 16 residues. CDR1 and CDR2 from the germline V gene are KGHDR and SFDVKD. With 4 bases removed from V and 0 bases from J, the gap between germline ends came to 12 bases. The CDR3 reads CATSEAPGGSYNEQFF. Written as DNA, the CDR3 is TGTGCCACCAGTGAAGCGCCAGGAGGCTCCTACAATGAGCAGTTCTTC.

The gene calls are TRBV7-2 and TRBJ1-2; 7 positions agree with TRBD1. CDR1 and CDR2 (germline): SGHTA, FQGNSA. The CDR3 spans 12 residues. V lost 4 bases, J lost 4 bases, and 0 bases stayed unmatched. CDR3 bases: TGTGCCAGCAGCTGGGACAGCTATGGCTACACCTTC. Protein sequence: CASSWDSYGYTF.

The chain carries TRBV24-1 and TRBJ2-1; D is perhaps TRBD1 or TRBD2 (5 bases each). CDR3 length equals 17 residues. V lost 2 bases to trimming and J lost 6 bases, with 19 bases between them. Germline V CDR1 and CDR2: KGHDR, SFDVKD. The CDR3 region has the DNA TGTGCCACCAGTGATTCAACCGGGACGACTCTAGGCAATGAGCAGTTCTTC. Its translation is CATSDSTGTTLGNEQFF.

The rearrangement links TRBV4-1 to TRBJ1-2; TRBD1 aligns across 8 bases. Germline CDR1 and CDR2: MGHRA and YSYEKL. The V gene end was trimmed by 0 bases and the J gene end by 7 bases; junction bases not matched to a gene: 7. The CDR3 runs to 15 residues. The DNA for the CDR3 is TGCGCCAGCAGCCAAGATTCCTCAGGGGGCTTTGGCTACACCTTC. Amino acid sequence: CASSQDSSGGFGYTF.

This clonotype was seen just once. The genes are TRBV5-4 and TRBJ1-2, with 7 bases identical to TRBD1. CDR1 SGHNT and CDR2 YYREEE come from the germline V gene (reference sequence). V dropped 1 base and J dropped 2; count of bases not matched to a gene: 2. This CDR3 region has 14 residues. CDR3 sequence reads: CASSLQGQNYGYTF. The CDR3 DNA sequence: TGTGCCAGCAGCTTGCAGGGACAGAACTATGGCTACACCTTC.

The chain recombines TRBV11-1 with TRBJ2-3; D uncertain. There are 12 residues in the CDR3. V lost 5 bases and J lost 4, with 7 bases in between. Germline V gives CDR1 SGHAT, CDR2 FQDESV (reference sequence). The CDR3 DNA reads as TGTGCCAGCAGCCATTGGGCAGATACGCAGTATTTT. It translates to CASSHWADTQYF.

This clonotype was seen more than once but under ten times. This chain links TRBV20-1 with TRBJ2-3, with D possibly being TRBD2 (6 bases). The CDR3 runs to 14 residues. From germline, CDR1 is DFQATT and CDR2 SNEGSKA (reference sequence). The V gene lost 1 base and the J gene lost 5 bases, with 13 bases spanning the gap. The CDR3 nucleotides read TGCAGTGCTAGAGCGGCGACTAGTCTAGATACGCAGTATTTT. Translation: CSARAATSLDTQYF.

The rearrangement joins TRBV27 to TRBJ1-2, with D perhaps matching TRBD1 (5 bases). Trimming left V 5 bases short and J 5 bases short, with 24 bases between. The CDR3 extends over 17 amino acids. Germline V gene lookup returns CDR1 MNHEY and CDR2 SMNVEV (reference sequence). The CDR3 DNA is TGTGCCAGCAGTGCGATCGATGGGAAGCCGGGGGAATATGGCTACACCTTC. It yields the protein CASSAIDGKPGEYGYTF.

The chain recombines TRBV2 with TRBJ2-3, with TRBD2 identical over 13 bases. J was trimmed by 6 bases and V by 4 bases; bases with no gene match: 4. The CDR3 sequence is 15 residues long. CDR1 is SNHLY and CDR2 is FYNNEI in the germline V gene. CDR3 DNA: TGTGCCAGCAGTGGAAGGACTAGCGGGAGCGATACGCAGTATTTT. It specifies CASSGRTSGSDTQYF. Complete variable domain (other parts from reference TRBV2 and TRBJ2-3): EPEVTQTPSHQVTQMGQEVILRCVPISNHLYFYWYRQILGQKVEFLVSFYNNEISEKSEIFDDQFSVERPDGSNFTLKIRSTKLEDSAMYFCASSGRTSGSDTQYFGPGTRLTVL.

This clonotype was seen only a few times. In DNA, the CDR3 is TGCAGTGCTAGAATTGGGGGCCCGCCCCAGCATTTT. This gives the protein CSARIGGPPQHF. The chain links TRBV20-1 to TRBJ1-5; TRBD1 is a possible D gene (6 bases). The germline V gene has CDR1 DFQATT and CDR2 SNEGSKA (reference sequence). Trimming left V 2 bases short and J 9 bases short, with 11 bases between. The CDR3 runs to 12 residues.

V gene TRBV7-9 combines with J gene TRBJ2-1; TRBD2 aligns across 11 bases. The CDR3 covers 17 residues. With 4 bases clipped from V and 4 bases from J, the junction kept 9 bases outside the gene matches. CDR1 SEHNR and CDR2 FQNEAQ come from the germline V gene (reference sequence). In DNA, the CDR3 is TGTGCCAGCAGCTCCGACCGCCTAGCGGGAGGTTACAATGAGCAGTTCTTC. Translating it yields CASSSDRLAGGYNEQFF.

This rearrangement joins TRBV7-2 to TRBJ1-1; a possible D gene is TRBD1 (6 bases). Trimming pared 11 bases from V and 9 bases from J, leaving 19 bases between. CDR3 size: 12 residues. Per the germline V gene, CDR1 is SGHTA and CDR2 is FQGNSA. Here the CDR3 DNA reads TGTGCCGCGCAACAGGGCCGAGGTAAAGCTTTCTTT. It yields the protein CAAQQGRGKAFF.

The chain has TRBV20-1 and TRBJ2-7; D tentatively reads TRBD1 or TRBD2 (5 bases each). Germline V gene data show CDR1 as DFQATT and CDR2 as SNEGSKA (reference sequence). The CDR3 has 13 amino acids. V gave up 3 bases and J gave up 4 bases, with 13 bases separating them. CDR3: CSASPGTAYEQYF. CDR3 nucleotides: TGCAGTGCTAGCCCCGGGACCGCGTACGAGCAGTACTTC.

This chain links TRBV7-9 with TRBJ2-2; D gene uncertain. Germline-derived CDR1 and CDR2 are SEHNR and FQNEAQ (reference sequence). The length of the CDR3 is 13 residues. Trimming cost V 2 bases and J 2 bases, with 3 bases left between them. For the CDR3, the DNA is TGTGCCAGCAGCTTAAGTAACACCGGGGAGCTGTTTTTT. It specifies CASSLSNTGELFF.